Sequencing of this T cell receptor (beta chain) was carried out in a study of blood T cell repertoires in COVID-19. Looking at the study overall: The origin of the acute and convalescent COVID-19 samples was the United States, Italy and Spain.

Everyone who took part was about 18 to 90 years old, and they came from about two dozen US areas. Assignments of participants to cohorts depended upon their own reported clinical history. In the authors' methods: Amplification of reference gene primers was used by the study to estimate nucleated cell counts. Sequencing was performed with immunoSEQ multiplex PCR; in TCRdb, only in-frame clones are kept and a portion is missing. V and J calls and clone size follow that table, whereas D and trimming were derived from the DNA. The sample carries tens of thousands of clones, roughly 80% recorded once. This clonotype was sampled from a middle-aged woman with acute COVID-19. The sample taken for sequencing was PBMCs or T cells enriched from blood (not recorded which).

CDR3 amino acids: CASSEGTGLNYGYTF. The CDR3 DNA reads TGTGCCAGCAGTGAGGGGACAGGACTTAACTATGGCTACACCTTC. The rearrangement joins TRBV6-1 to TRBJ1-2; 8 nucleotides align to TRBD1. This CDR3 comprises 15 residues. Looked up from germline, CDR1 is MNHNS and CDR2 is SASEGT. V lost 3 bases and J lost 1; bases outside the gene matches: 4.